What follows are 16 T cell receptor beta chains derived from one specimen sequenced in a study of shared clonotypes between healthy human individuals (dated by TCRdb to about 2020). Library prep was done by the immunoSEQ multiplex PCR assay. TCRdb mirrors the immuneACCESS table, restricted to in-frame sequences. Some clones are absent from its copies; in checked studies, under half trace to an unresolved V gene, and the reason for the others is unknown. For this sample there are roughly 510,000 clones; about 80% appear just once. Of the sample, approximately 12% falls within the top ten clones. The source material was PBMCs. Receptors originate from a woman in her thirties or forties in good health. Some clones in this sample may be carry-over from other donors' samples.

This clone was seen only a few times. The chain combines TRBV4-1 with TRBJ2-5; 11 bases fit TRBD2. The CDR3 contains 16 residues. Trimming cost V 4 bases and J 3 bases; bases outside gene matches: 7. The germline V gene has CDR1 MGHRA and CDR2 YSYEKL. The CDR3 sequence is CASSLRLAGKEETQYF. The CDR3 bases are TGCGCCAGCAGCCTCCGACTAGCGGGAAAAGAAGAGACCCAGTACTTC.

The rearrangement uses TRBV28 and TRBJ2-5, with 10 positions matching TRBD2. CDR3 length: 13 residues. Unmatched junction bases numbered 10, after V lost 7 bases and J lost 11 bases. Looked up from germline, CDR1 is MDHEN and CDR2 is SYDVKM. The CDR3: CASTKTSGSVQYF. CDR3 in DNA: TGTGCCAGCACTAAGACTAGCGGGTCAGTTCAGTACTTC.

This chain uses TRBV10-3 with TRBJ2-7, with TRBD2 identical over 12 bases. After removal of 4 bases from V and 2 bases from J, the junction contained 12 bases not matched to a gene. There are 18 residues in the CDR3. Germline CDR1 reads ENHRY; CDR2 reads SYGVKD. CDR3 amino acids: CAISGGLAGERGTYEQYF. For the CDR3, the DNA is TGTGCCATCAGTGGGGGACTAGCGGGCGAAAGGGGGACCTACGAGCAGTACTTC.

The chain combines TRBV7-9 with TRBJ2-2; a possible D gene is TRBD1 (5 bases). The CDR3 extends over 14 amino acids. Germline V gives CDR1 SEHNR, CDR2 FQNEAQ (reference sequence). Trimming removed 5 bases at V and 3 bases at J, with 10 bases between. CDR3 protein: CASSAGMDTGELFF. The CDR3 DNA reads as TGTGCCAGCAGCGCAGGGATGGACACCGGGGAGCTGTTTTTT.

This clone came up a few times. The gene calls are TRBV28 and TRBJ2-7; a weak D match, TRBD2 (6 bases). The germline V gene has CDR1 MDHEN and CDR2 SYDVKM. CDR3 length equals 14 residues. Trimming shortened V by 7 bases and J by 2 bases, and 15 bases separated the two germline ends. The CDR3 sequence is CASNLGDWPYEQYF. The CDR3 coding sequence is TGTGCCAGCAACCTTGGGGACTGGCCCTACGAGCAGTACTTC.

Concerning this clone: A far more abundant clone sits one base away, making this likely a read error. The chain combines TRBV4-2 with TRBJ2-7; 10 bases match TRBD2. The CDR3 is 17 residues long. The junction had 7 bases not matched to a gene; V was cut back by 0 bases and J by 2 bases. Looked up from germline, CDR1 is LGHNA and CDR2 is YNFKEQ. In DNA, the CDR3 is TGTGCCAGCAGCCAAGAAAGCACAGCGGGAGGGCCCTACGAGCAGTACTTC. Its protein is CASSQESTAGGPYEQYF.

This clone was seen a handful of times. The CDR3 DNA reads TGCGCCAGCAGCTTATTCACAGGATCAGATACGCAGTATTTT. Its protein product is CASSLFTGSDTQYF. V and J are TRBV5-1 and TRBJ2-3; the D gene is possibly TRBD1 (5 bases). The CDR3 contains 14 residues. Germline V CDR1 and CDR2: SGHRS, YFSETQ. Trimming left V 2 bases short and J 4 bases short, with 11 bases between.

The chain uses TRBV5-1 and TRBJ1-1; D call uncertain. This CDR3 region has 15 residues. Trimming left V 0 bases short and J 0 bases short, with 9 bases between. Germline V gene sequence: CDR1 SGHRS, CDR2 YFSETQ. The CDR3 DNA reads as TGCGCCAGCAGCTTGGACAGACTGATGAACACTGAAGCTTTCTTT. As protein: CASSLDRLMNTEAFF.

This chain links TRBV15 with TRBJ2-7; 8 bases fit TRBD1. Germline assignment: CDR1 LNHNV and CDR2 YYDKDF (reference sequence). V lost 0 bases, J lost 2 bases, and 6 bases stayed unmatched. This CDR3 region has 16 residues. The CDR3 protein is CATSRDLAGGTYEQYF. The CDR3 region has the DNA TGTGCCACCAGCAGAGATCTGGCAGGGGGCACCTACGAGCAGTACTTC.

The CDR3 nucleotides are TGTGCCATCAGTGAGGGATACGGAGGGTGGGAGACCCAGTACTTC. This codes for CAISEGYGGWETQYF. The gene calls are TRBV10-3 and TRBJ2-5, with TRBD2 as a possible D gene (6 bases). CDR1 is ENHRY, CDR2 SYGVKD, per germline. The ends were cut back, 2 bases at V and 5 bases at J, with 15 bases in the middle. The CDR3 length is 15 residues.

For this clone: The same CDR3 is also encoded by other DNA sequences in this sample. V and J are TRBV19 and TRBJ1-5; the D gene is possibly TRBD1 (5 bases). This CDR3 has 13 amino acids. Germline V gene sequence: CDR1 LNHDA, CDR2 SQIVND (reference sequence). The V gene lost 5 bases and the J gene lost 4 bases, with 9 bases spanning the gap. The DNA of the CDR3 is TGTGCCAGTAGTGGGGGGGGGAATCAGCCCCAGCATTTT. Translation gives CASSGGGNQPQHF.

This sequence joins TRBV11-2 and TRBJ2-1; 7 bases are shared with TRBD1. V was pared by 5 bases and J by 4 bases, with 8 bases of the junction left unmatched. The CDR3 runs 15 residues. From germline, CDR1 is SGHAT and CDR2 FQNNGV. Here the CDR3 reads CASSLGTESYNEQFF. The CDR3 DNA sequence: TGTGCCAGCAGCCTAGGGACAGAAAGTTACAATGAGCAGTTCTTC.

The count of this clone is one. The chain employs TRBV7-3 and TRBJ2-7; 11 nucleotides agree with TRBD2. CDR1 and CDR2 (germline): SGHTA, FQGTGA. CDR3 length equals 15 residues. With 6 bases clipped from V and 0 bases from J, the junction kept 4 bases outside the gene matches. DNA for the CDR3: TGTGCCAGCAGTCCGACTAGCGGGAACTCCTACGAGCAGTACTTC. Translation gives CASSPTSGNSYEQYF.

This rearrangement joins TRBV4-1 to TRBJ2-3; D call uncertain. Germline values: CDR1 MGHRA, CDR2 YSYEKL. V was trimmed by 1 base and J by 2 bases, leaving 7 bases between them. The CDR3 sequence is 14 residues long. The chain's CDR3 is CASSQVGYTDTQYF. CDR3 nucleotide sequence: TGCGCCAGCAGCCAAGTGGGGTACACAGATACGCAGTATTTT.

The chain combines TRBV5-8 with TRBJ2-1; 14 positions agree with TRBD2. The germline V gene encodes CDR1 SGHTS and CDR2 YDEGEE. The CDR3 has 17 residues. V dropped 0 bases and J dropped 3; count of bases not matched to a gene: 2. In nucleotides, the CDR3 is TGTGCCAGCAGCTTGGTTGGGACTAGCGGGAGCTACAATGAGCAGTTCTTC. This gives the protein CASSLVGTSGSYNEQFF.

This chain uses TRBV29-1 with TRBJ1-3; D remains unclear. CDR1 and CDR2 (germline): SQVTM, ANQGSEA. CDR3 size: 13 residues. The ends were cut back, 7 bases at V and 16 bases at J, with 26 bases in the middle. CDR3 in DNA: TGCAGCGCCCGGGCCACCTCTGGAAACACAATGTATTTT. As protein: CSARATSGNTMYF.